The 29 T cell receptor beta chains below all came from one sample that was sequenced in a study of T cell responses to AZD1222 COVID-19 vaccine. The protocol was immunoSEQ multiplex PCR, while the TCRdb copy is restricted to in-frame clones and leaves out a portion. The repertoire holds 65,000 to 75,000 clones, with 84% as singletons. The starting material was peripheral blood, obtained on day 0 of AZD1222 vaccination. The receptors were gathered from an adult in good health.

The rearrangement joins TRBV5-1 to TRBJ2-3, with D perhaps matching TRBD2 (6 bases). Germline CDR1 is SGHRS and CDR2 is YFSETQ. V lost 4 bases, J lost 3 bases, and 18 bases lay in between. This CDR3 is built from 16 residues. The CDR3 DNA reads TGCGCCAGCAGCCTCGGACGGGGAGGATCGACAGATACGCAGTATTTT. This encodes CASSLGRGGSTDTQYF.

The chain is built from TRBV4-2 and TRBJ1-5; D perhaps matches TRBD1 (5 bases). With 0 bases removed from V and 7 bases from J, the gap between germline ends came to 13 bases. The germline gives CDR1 LGHNA, CDR2 YNFKEQ. The CDR3 covers 15 residues. CDR3 bases: TGTGCCAGCAGCCAAGATCATCGGGGGGACCAGCCCCAGCATTTT. It translates to CASSQDHRGDQPQHF.

The V and J genes are TRBV24-1 and TRBJ2-1; TRBD1 or TRBD2 may be the D gene (5 bases each). This CDR3 has 17 amino acids. CDR1 KGHDR and CDR2 SFDVKD come from the germline V gene. V was pared by 3 bases and J by 7 bases, with 21 bases between. CDR3 region: CATSDNQGRAGGNEQFF. The CDR3 DNA reads as TGTGCCACCAGTGATAACCAAGGCAGGGCGGGTGGAAATGAGCAGTTCTTC.

This sequence joins TRBV11-2 and TRBJ2-7, with unresolved D. CDR1 and CDR2 (germline): SGHAT, FQNNGV. The V end was cut by 3 bases, the J end by 3 bases, with 6 bases between. This CDR3 comprises 12 residues. The CDR3 region has the DNA TGTGCCAGCAGCTTTTCTCTCTACGAGCAGTACTTC. It translates to CASSFSLYEQYF.

This clone was counted once. The rearrangement links TRBV5-5 to TRBJ2-7; 10 nucleotides align to TRBD1. This CDR3 has 15 residues. Unmatched junction bases numbered 2, after V lost 0 bases and J lost 2 bases. CDR1 and CDR2 (germline): SGHKS, YYEKEE (reference sequence). The CDR3 coding sequence is TGTGCCAGCAGCTTGGATGGACAGGGGGCCTACGAGCAGTACTTC. Translating it yields CASSLDGQGAYEQYF.

The rearrangement links TRBV2 to TRBJ1-5; tentative D call: TRBD1 (5 bases). Germline V gene lookup returns CDR1 SNHLY and CDR2 FYNNEI. V lost 7 bases and J 0 bases, leaving 13 bases between the germline ends. CDR3 length equals 15 residues. The CDR3 reads CASTRGPNSNQPQHF. In DNA, the CDR3 is TGTGCCAGCACGCGGGGCCCGAATAGCAATCAGCCCCAGCATTTT.

The genes are TRBV6-5 and TRBJ1-1; unclear D gene. V was shortened by 6 bases and J by 4 bases, with 12 bases between the two germline ends. The CDR3 length is 13 residues. The germline gives CDR1 MNHEY, CDR2 SVGAGI. CDR3 sequence: CASSYERFTEAFF. The CDR3 DNA reads as TGTGCCAGCAGCTACGAGCGTTTCACTGAAGCTTTCTTT.

This chain links TRBV5-5 with TRBJ1-3; no definite D call. The CDR3 contains 15 residues. CDR1 and CDR2 from the germline V gene are SGHKS and YYEKEE (reference sequence). Trimming left V 2 bases short and J 4 bases short, with 13 bases between. CDR3 in amino acids: CASSFRVTAGNTIYF. The CDR3, as DNA: TGTGCCAGCAGCTTTAGAGTCACAGCAGGAAACACCATATATTTT.

This clone was counted once. The rearrangement uses TRBV27 and TRBJ2-1; D uncertain. The V and J ends lost 3 bases and 5 bases respectively, with 2 bases between them. The germline gives CDR1 MNHEY, CDR2 SMNVEV (reference sequence). This CDR3 comprises 11 residues. CDR3 residues: CASSFHNEQFF. CDR3 DNA sequence: TGTGCCAGCAGTTTTCACAATGAGCAGTTCTTC.

The chain recombines TRBV15 with TRBJ2-5; 7 positions match TRBD2. Germline V lookup: CDR1 LNHNV, CDR2 YYDKDF (reference sequence). This CDR3 region has 14 residues. Unmatched junction bases numbered 10, after V lost 8 bases and J lost 4 bases. The CDR3 nucleotides read TGTGCCACCTGGGGGGGAGGGTTTGGAGAGACCCAGTACTTC. Translated: CATWGGGFGETQYF.

The V gene is TRBV9, the J gene TRBJ2-1; 10 bases match TRBD1. Trimming took 0 bases from V and 5 from J; bases not matched to a gene: 5. The germline CDR1 and CDR2 sequences are SGDLS and YYNGEE. The CDR3 is 16 residues long. The CDR3 nucleotides read TGTGCCAGCAGCGTAGACACCGGGACAGGGGACAATGAGCAGTTCTTC. It translates to CASSVDTGTGDNEQFF.

The gene calls are TRBV2 and TRBJ1-5; 7 bases match TRBD1. Per germline, CDR1 SNHLY and CDR2 FYNNEI. V lost 0 bases to trimming and J lost 3 bases; unmatched junction nucleotides: 2. The CDR3 runs 15 residues. The DNA for the CDR3 is TGTGCCAGCAGTGAAGCCGACAGGGACAATCAGCCCCAGCATTTT. Translated, it gives CASSEADRDNQPQHF.

The chain employs TRBV11-2 and TRBJ1-4; D gene unclear. CDR1 is SGHAT and CDR2 is FQNNGV in the germline V gene. CDR3 length equals 16 residues. The V end was cut by 5 bases, the J end by 4 bases, with 17 bases between. CDR3 DNA sequence: TGTGCCAGCAGCCCAAACCGTGGCGGGGATAATGAAAAACTGTTTTTT. Its translation is CASSPNRGGDNEKLFF.

The rearrangement uses TRBV4-3 and TRBJ1-5; TRBD1 matches 10 bases. The germline gives CDR1 LGHNA, CDR2 YSLEER. The CDR3 extends over 15 amino acids. The trim removed 2 bases at V and 5 bases at J, leaving 3 bases unmatched. DNA of the CDR3: TGCGCCAGCAGCCAATCGACAGGGGGCCATCAGCCCCAGCATTTT. Translated: CASSQSTGGHQPQHF.

Turning to this clone: Compared with germline, one end of the junction differs, possibly owing to a read error. The V call is TRBV7-7, the J call TRBJ2-3, with TRBD2 matching over 8 bases. Looked up from germline, CDR1 is SSHAT and CDR2 is FNYEAQ (reference sequence). The CDR3 extends over 16 amino acids. The CDR3 loop is CASSLGRAGAGHTQYF. Written as DNA, the CDR3 is TGTGCTAGCAGCTTGGGCCGAGCGGGAGCGGGTCATACGCAGTATTTT.

This clone has only a few counts. The chain is built from TRBV5-1 and TRBJ2-5; no reliable D call. Trimming cost V 1 base and J 1 base, with 11 bases left between them. Germline CDR1 SGHRS, CDR2 YFSETQ. CDR3 length: 15 amino acids. The CDR3 loop reads CASSLIPKTQETQYF. The CDR3 bases are TGCGCCAGCAGCTTGATCCCGAAGACCCAAGAGACCCAGTACTTC. Full variable domain (rest looked up from reference TRBV5-1 and TRBJ2-5): KAGVTQTPRYLIKTRGQQVTLSCSPISGHRSVSWYQQTPGQGLQFLFEYFSETQRNKGNFPGRFSGRQFSNSRSEMNVSTLELGDSALYLCASSLIPKTQETQYFGPGTRLLVL.

The V call is TRBV2, the J call TRBJ1-2, with a tentative D call TRBD1 (5 bases). There are 13 residues in the CDR3. Trimming shortened V by 8 bases and J by 6 bases, and 16 bases separated the two germline ends. CDR1 is SNHLY and CDR2 is FYNNEI in the germline V gene. The DNA of the CDR3 is TGTGCCAGCGTAGCTTTCAGGGATAATGGCTACACCTTC. As protein: CASVAFRDNGYTF.

This chain connects TRBV30 to TRBJ2-5; D is ambiguous. This CDR3 has 14 amino acids. V gave up 1 base and J gave up 5 bases, with 14 bases separating them. In germline, CDR1 is GTSNPN, CDR2 SVGIG (reference sequence). CDR3 region: CAWSGRGTGETQYF. CDR3 coding DNA: TGTGCCTGGAGTGGGCGCGGTACTGGGGAGACCCAGTACTTC.

The J gene is TRBJ2-4, the V gene TRBV2, with D maybe TRBD2 (5 bases). The CDR3 totals 15 residues. Germline-derived CDR1 and CDR2 are SNHLY and FYNNEI. With 6 bases removed from V and 3 bases from J, the gap between germline ends came to 15 bases. CDR3 nucleotide sequence: TGTGCCAGCAGAACTAGTGTGAGGTTCAAAAACATTCAGTACTTC. As protein: CASRTSVRFKNIQYF.

This clone was seen only a few times. This chain connects TRBV5-1 to TRBJ1-1; D is possibly TRBD1 (5 bases). The length of the CDR3 is 14 residues. The V and J ends lost 0 bases and 8 bases respectively, with 14 bases between them. Germline values: CDR1 SGHRS, CDR2 YFSETQ. As DNA, the CDR3 is TGCGCCAGCAGCTTGGAGTTCTGGAGGACAGAAGCTTTCTTT. This codes for CASSLEFWRTEAFF.

This chain joins TRBV5-5 and TRBJ2-6; D possibly corresponds to TRBD1 (6 bases). Germline CDR1 is SGHKS and CDR2 is YYEKEE (reference sequence). V was pared by 5 bases and J by 3 bases, with 21 bases between. The CDR3 loop spans 18 amino acids. DNA for the CDR3: TGTGCCAGCAGGGACTCCAGGGGTCGAATCTATGGGGCCAACGTCCTGACTTTC. It yields the protein CASRDSRGRIYGANVLTF.

The rearrangement joins TRBV10-3 to TRBJ1-5, with 7 bases lining up with TRBD1. Germline CDR1 ENHRY, CDR2 SYGVKD. V gave up 2 bases and J gave up 7 bases; unmatched junction bases: 5. The CDR3 is 14 residues long. The CDR3 sequence: CAISEPETGQPQHF. The CDR3 nucleotides read TGTGCCATCAGTGAGCCTGAGACAGGGCAGCCCCAGCATTTT.

V gene TRBV7-9 combines with J gene TRBJ2-1, with D possibly TRBD1 on 5 matching bases. The CDR3 runs 13 residues. The germline gives CDR1 SEHNR, CDR2 FQNEAQ (reference sequence). V was clipped by 8 bases and J by 6 bases, with 14 bases between them. CDR3 sequence reads: CASSLSGSNEQFF. The CDR3 DNA is TGTGCCAGCTCCTTGTCAGGGTCCAATGAGCAGTTCTTC. The full variable domain, its missing parts supplied by reference TRBV7-9 and TRBJ2-1, is DTGVSQNPRHKITKRGQNVTFRCDPISEHNRLYWYRQTLGQGPEFLTYFQNEAQLEKSRLLSDRFSAERPKGSFSTLEIQRTEQGDSAMYLCASSLSGSNEQFFGPGTRLTVL.

The rearrangement links TRBV4-2 to TRBJ1-5; the D is unclear. V shed 2 bases and J shed 3 bases, with 11 bases lying between them. Germline V gene data show CDR1 as LGHNA and CDR2 as YNFKEQ. The CDR3 runs to 15 residues. The CDR3 sequence is CASSQKARDNQPQHF. In nucleotides, the CDR3 is TGTGCCAGCAGCCAAAAGGCACGGGACAATCAGCCCCAGCATTTT.

The chain combines TRBV18 with TRBJ1-2; TRBD1 is a possible D gene (5 bases). In germline, CDR1 is KGHSH, CDR2 LQKENI. V lost 4 bases to trimming and J lost 10 bases, with 25 bases between them. This CDR3 has 16 amino acids. CDR3 loop: CASSRLFNLQAVDYTF. The CDR3 DNA is TGTGCCAGCTCACGACTATTCAATCTACAGGCAGTCGACTACACCTTC.

As DNA, the CDR3 is TGTGCCAGCAGCCAAAGAGCGCCCGGGGAGCTGTTTTTT. Translation: CASSQRAPGELFF. This chain connects TRBV3-1 (or the pseudogene TRBV3-2) to TRBJ2-2; D is ambiguous. This CDR3 spans 13 amino acids. Germline lookup yields CDR1 LGHDT and CDR2 YNNKEL (reference sequence). The V and J ends lost 2 bases and 6 bases respectively, with 7 bases between them.

The gene calls are TRBV7-9 and TRBJ1-1, with D perhaps matching TRBD1 (5 bases). Looked up from germline, CDR1 is SEHNR and CDR2 is FQNEAQ (reference sequence). Trimming stripped 2 bases from V and 4 bases from J, with 14 bases between. The CDR3 length is 15 residues. CDR3 coding DNA: TGTGCCAGCAGCTTACCGGGCAGGGAAGTCACTGAAGCTTTCTTT. Translation: CASSLPGREVTEAFF.

This clone was counted a few times. The chain links TRBV4-2 to TRBJ2-7, with TRBD1 matching 9 bases. The CDR3 sequence is 14 residues long. Germline CDR1 and CDR2: LGHNA and YNFKEQ. V lost 1 base, J lost 2 bases, and 0 bases stayed unmatched. The CDR3 DNA reads as TGTGCCAGCAGCCAAGGGGACAGGGCCTACGAGCAGTACTTC. It encodes CASSQGDRAYEQYF.

V and J are TRBV4-2 and TRBJ1-1, with D possibly being TRBD1 (5 bases). With 6 bases removed from V and 1 base from J, the gap between germline ends came to 6 bases. Looked up from germline, CDR1 is LGHNA and CDR2 is YNFKEQ. The length of the CDR3 is 12 residues. CDR3 nucleotides: TGTGCCAGCAGGGGGACGAACACTGAAGCTTTCTTT. This codes for CASRGTNTEAFF.